This T cell receptor (beta chain) was identified during a study of metastatic and nonmetastatic thyroid tumors. Study overall: It was across blood and tumor or nodule tissue from malignant and benign thyroid patients that repertoires were compared.

In the authors' methods: What underpinned the distant-metastasis classifier for papillary thyroid cancer was the set of CDR3 differences across clinicopathological groups. Using MiXCR, TCRdb re-called clones from the PCR reads. The V and J calls come from TCRdb's annotation, not from the publication. The sample records 11,000 or so clones, less than 15% being singletons. Regarding the study as a whole: It was reported that TCR beta diversity was significantly higher in malignant thyroid tumors than benign nodules, in blood and tumor.

Germline V lookup: CDR1 MGHRA, CDR2 YSYEKL. CDR3 length equals 13 residues. The germline V and J ends were trimmed by 2 bases and 4 bases, with 5 bases remaining between them. Points on this clone: What it binds is unknown.

Each patient went into thyroid surgery without having received any treatment. The source is a female donor with papillary thyroid cancer or a benign thyroid nodule (not recorded which). Some clones in this sample may be carry-over from other donors' samples. The rearrangement uses TRBV4-1 and TRBJ2-2; D is undetermined. Sequenced material: blood. This chain's CDR3 is CASSQWATGELFF. CDR3 sequence (DNA): TGCGCCAGCAGCCAATGGGCCACCGGGGAGCTGTTTTTT.